This T cell receptor beta chain was identified in a study of shared T cell receptors in the human thymus. The method was immunoSEQ multiplex PCR; TCRdb's version includes in-frame clones alone and lacks a portion of them. The table lists about 660,000 clones, about 89% of them singletons. Germline V gene sequence: CDR1 ENHRY, CDR2 SYGVKD. The CDR3 covers 15 residues. With V trimmed by 6 bases and J by 2 bases, 9 bases remained unmatched. This sample also appeared in a second study, on human thymus T cells.

The material sequenced was thymocytes. The V and J genes are TRBV10-3 and TRBJ2-7, with 8 bases fitting TRBD1. This sequence was found in a boy under two years old with a congenital heart defect. The DNA of the CDR3 is TGTGCCATCAGCAGCCCCGACAGGGGACCCTACGAGCAGTACTTC. Translation gives CAISSPDRGPYEQYF.